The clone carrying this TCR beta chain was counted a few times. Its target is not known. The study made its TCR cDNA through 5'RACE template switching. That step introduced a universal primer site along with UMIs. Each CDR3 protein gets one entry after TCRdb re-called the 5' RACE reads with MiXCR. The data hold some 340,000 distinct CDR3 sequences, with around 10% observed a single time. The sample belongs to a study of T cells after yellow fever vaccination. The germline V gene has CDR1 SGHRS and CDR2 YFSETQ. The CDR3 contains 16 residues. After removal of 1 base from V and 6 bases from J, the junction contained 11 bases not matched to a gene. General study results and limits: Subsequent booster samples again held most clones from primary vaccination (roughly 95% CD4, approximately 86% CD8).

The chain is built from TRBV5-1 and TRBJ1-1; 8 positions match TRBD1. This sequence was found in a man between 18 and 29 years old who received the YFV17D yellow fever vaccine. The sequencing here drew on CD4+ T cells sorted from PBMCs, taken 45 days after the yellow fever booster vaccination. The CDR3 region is CASSLSVTQGAPEAFF. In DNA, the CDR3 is TGCGCCAGCAGCTTGTCAGTCACGCAGGGGGCCCCTGAAGCTTTCTTT. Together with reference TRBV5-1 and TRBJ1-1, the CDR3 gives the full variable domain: KAGVTQTPRYLIKTRGQQVTLSCSPISGHRSVSWYQQTPGQGLQFLFEYFSETQRNKGNFPGRFSGRQFSNSRSEMNVSTLELGDSALYLCASSLSVTQGAPEAFFGQGTRLTVV.